The 16 T cell receptor beta chains presented below share a single source sample, sequenced in a study of T cells in localized non-small cell lung cancer. Data came from immunoSEQ multiplex PCR; TCRdb stores just in-frame clones and leaves some out. The sample records 20,000 to 25,000 clones, 85% to 90% being singletons. The specimen comprised PBMCs, sampled before any cancer treatment. Receptors were obtained from a woman aged 40-69 years with stage II squamous cell lung carcinoma.

The chain is built from TRBV4-2 and TRBJ1-2; D gene ambiguous. Germline V lookup: CDR1 LGHNA, CDR2 YNFKEQ. CDR3 length equals 14 residues. The germline V and J ends were trimmed by 0 bases and 6 bases, with 11 bases remaining between them. CDR3 bases: TGTGCCAGCAGCCAAGAGTTGGCGGCCAATGGCTACACCTTC. Translated: CASSQELAANGYTF.

The chain uses TRBV7-2 and TRBJ2-5; D remains ambiguous. This CDR3 has 14 residues. Trimming cost V 5 bases and J 1 base, with 11 bases left between them. Per germline, CDR1 SGHTA and CDR2 FQGNSA. DNA for the CDR3: TGTGCCAGCAGCCGGAGTAGGGCCCAAGAGACCCAGTACTTC. Translated, it gives CASSRSRAQETQYF.

The rearrangement links TRBV28 to TRBJ2-7; 8 nucleotides match TRBD2. Trimming cost V 6 bases and J 6 bases; bases outside gene matches: 10. Germline CDR1 is MDHEN and CDR2 is SYDVKM. The length of the CDR3 is 14 residues. The CDR3 coding sequence is TGTGCCAGCAGCCGACTAAGCGGGAGTCGCGAGCAGTACTTC. Its translation: CASSRLSGSREQYF.

CDR3 DNA: TGTGCCAGCAGCCCTTCAATTGTGGGGAGGTCTCAGCCCCAGCATTTT. It codes for CASSPSIVGRSQPQHF. The chain recombines TRBV7-2 with TRBJ1-5; no clear D gene. The germline V gene encodes CDR1 SGHTA and CDR2 FQGNSA. The CDR3 is 16 residues long. V was pared by 5 bases and J by 6 bases, with 20 bases between.

This rearrangement joins TRBV6-1 to TRBJ2-7, with D possibly being TRBD2 (5 bases). The V end was cut by 5 bases, the J end by 5 bases, with 16 bases between. CDR1 MNHNS and CDR2 SASEGT come from the germline V gene. This CDR3 is 14 amino acids long. The CDR3: CASSQGGQRNEQYF. CDR3 DNA sequence: TGTGCCAGCAGTCAAGGCGGGCAGAGGAACGAGCAGTACTTC.

The chain links TRBV28 to TRBJ2-1; TRBD2 matches 13 bases. Germline CDR1 is MDHEN and CDR2 is SYDVKM. Trimming removed 0 bases from V and 9 bases from J; junction bases left unmatched: 8. This CDR3 is built from 17 residues. CDR3 nucleotide sequence: TGTGCCAGCAGTTTATGGGTACTAGCGGGAGGGCCCGGTGAGCAGTTCTTC. Residues: CASSLWVLAGGPGEQFF.

V usage is TRBV18 and J usage is TRBJ2-1; TRBD1 or TRBD2 may be the D gene (5 bases each). Germline V gives CDR1 KGHSH, CDR2 LQKENI. The CDR3 spans 16 residues. V was pared by 4 bases and J by 2 bases, with 15 bases between. CDR3 sequence: CASSRTGTVTYNEQFF. In DNA, the CDR3 is TGTGCCAGCTCACGGACCGGGACGGTCACCTACAATGAGCAGTTCTTC.

The rearrangement joins TRBV27 to TRBJ2-7; either TRBD1 or TRBD2 may supply D (6 bases each). The CDR3 runs to 15 residues. Germline CDR1 and CDR2: MNHEY and SMNVEV (reference sequence). Trimming shortened V by 6 bases and J by 4 bases, and 19 bases separated the two germline ends. The DNA of the CDR3 is TGTGCCAGCAGATTACAGGGACTGGGATCGTACGAGCAGTACTTC. Its translation is CASRLQGLGSYEQYF.

This chain connects TRBV27 to TRBJ1-1, with 7 nucleotides matching TRBD1. The germline V gene encodes CDR1 MNHEY and CDR2 SMNVEV (reference sequence). J lost 0 bases, V lost 6 bases, and 16 bases had no gene match. This CDR3 contains 18 residues. CDR3 sequence: CASSPGGRVLRLNTEAFF. Written as DNA, the CDR3 is TGTGCCAGCAGCCCAGGGGGTCGAGTACTCCGATTGAACACTGAAGCTTTCTTT.

The genes are TRBV6-1 and TRBJ2-5; D unresolved. V was pared by 7 bases and J by 5 bases, with 8 bases between. Per germline, CDR1 MNHNS and CDR2 SASEGT. The CDR3 consists of 11 residues. The CDR3 DNA reads TGTGCCAGCACCTCTGGGGAGACCCAGTACTTC. It encodes CASTSGETQYF.

The chain couples TRBV27 to TRBJ2-1; 8 bases are a match to TRBD1. The trim removed 5 bases at V and 8 bases at J, leaving 17 bases unmatched. Germline-derived CDR1 and CDR2 are MNHEY and SMNVEV (reference sequence). There are 17 residues in the CDR3. CDR3 amino acids: CASSIFYGTGLNDEQFF. CDR3 coding DNA: TGTGCCAGCAGTATCTTCTACGGGACAGGTCTGAACGATGAGCAGTTCTTC.

The chain links TRBV2 to TRBJ2-6; D remains unclear. Between the trimmed V and J ends, which lost 8 bases and 0 bases, there was a span of 11 bases. The CDR3 has 15 amino acids. CDR1 SNHLY and CDR2 FYNNEI come from the germline V gene. In DNA form, the CDR3 reads TGTGCCAGCGGGATTTTGAGCTCTGGGGCCAACGTCCTGACTTTC. Encoded protein: CASGILSSGANVLTF.

J is TRBJ2-5 and V is TRBV5-4; a weak D match, TRBD2 (5 bases). The CDR3 runs to 15 residues. V shed 0 bases and J shed 1 base, with 10 bases lying between them. Germline V CDR1 and CDR2: SGHNT, YYREEE (reference sequence). CDR3 bases: TGTGCCAGCAGCTTGGGATTAGCGAGCCAAGAGACCCAGTACTTC. Protein sequence: CASSLGLASQETQYF.

The chain is built from TRBV7-2 and TRBJ1-3; no clear D gene. The V gene lost 1 base and the J gene lost 16 bases, with 17 bases spanning the gap. CDR3 length equals 13 residues. Germline V gives CDR1 SGHTA, CDR2 FQGNSA. Here the CDR3 DNA reads TGTGCCAGCAGCTTAGGCACACTTCGGGAGGTTTATTTT. It specifies CASSLGTLREVYF.

This clone was counted a few times. The J gene is TRBJ1-1, the V gene TRBV11-1; no firm D call. The CDR3 covers 15 residues. V shed 1 base and J shed 0 bases, with 9 bases lying between them. CDR1 and CDR2 from the germline V gene are SGHAT and FQDESV (reference sequence). CDR3 in amino acids: CASSLGATMNTEAFF. CDR3 coding DNA: TGTGCCAGCAGCTTAGGGGCTACTATGAACACTGAAGCTTTCTTT.

Comment on this clone: Likely a read error: the CDR3 ends without its conserved phenylalanine or tryptophan. The chain links TRBV5-1 to TRBJ1-2; D is possibly TRBD1 (5 bases). CDR1 is SGHRS and CDR2 is YFSETQ in the germline V gene. Trimming cost V 4 bases and J 6 bases, with 19 bases left between them. The CDR3 loop spans 15 amino acids. This CDR3 reads CASSPPLLGEDGYTL. As DNA, the CDR3 is TGCGCCAGCAGCCCTCCGCTACTGGGGGAGGATGGCTACACCCTC.